This T cell receptor beta chain was captured in a study of T-cell memory formation after mild COVID-19. Study-wide results and caveats: A balance of CD4 and CD8 characterized clones contracting day 15 to 85, whereas later expanders leaned CD4+. Most CD4+ clones that shrank were in CM and EM, while CD8+ ones turned up in EMRA.

CDR3 size: 14 residues. The V gene lost 10 bases and the J gene lost 1 base, with 16 bases spanning the gap. The germline CDR1 and CDR2 sequences are LNHDA and SQIVND (reference sequence). Sample barcodes and UMIs were carried by the TCR alpha and TCR beta cDNA libraries that 5'RACE generated with constant-segment primers. A single record per CDR3 protein comes from TCRdb applying MiXCR to the 5' RACE reads. The sample shows a few hundred thousand distinct CDR3 sequences, 20% to 25% of them seen only once. A note on this clonotype: As yet, its antigen is unknown.

The receptor comes from a man between 18 and 35 years old who had mild COVID-19 (a few samples of this study predate the infection). Cell type and time point are not known. The rearrangement uses TRBV19 and TRBJ1-1, with unresolved D. The sample comprised PBMCs or a T cell subset sorted from them (not recorded which). DNA for the CDR3: TGTGCCACCCGGCCTGGACTGGGGAACACTGAAGCTTTCTTT. As protein: CATRPGLGNTEAFF.